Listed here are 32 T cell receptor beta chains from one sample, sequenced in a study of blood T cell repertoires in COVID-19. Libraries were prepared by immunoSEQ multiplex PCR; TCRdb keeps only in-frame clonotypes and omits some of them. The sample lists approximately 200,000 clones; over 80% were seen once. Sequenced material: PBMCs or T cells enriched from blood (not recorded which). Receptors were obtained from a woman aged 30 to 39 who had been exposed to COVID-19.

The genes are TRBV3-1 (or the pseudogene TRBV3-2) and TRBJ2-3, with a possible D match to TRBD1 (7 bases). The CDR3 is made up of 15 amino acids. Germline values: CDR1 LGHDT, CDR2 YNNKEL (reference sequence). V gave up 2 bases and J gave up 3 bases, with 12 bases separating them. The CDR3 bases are TGTGCCAGCAGCCAACAGACAGGGACTACAGATACGCAGTATTTT. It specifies CASSQQTGTTDTQYF.

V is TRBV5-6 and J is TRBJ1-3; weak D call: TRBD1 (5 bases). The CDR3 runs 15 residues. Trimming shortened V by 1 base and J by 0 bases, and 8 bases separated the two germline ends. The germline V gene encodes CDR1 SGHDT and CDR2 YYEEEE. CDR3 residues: CASSLQGNSGNTIYF. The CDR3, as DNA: TGTGCCAGCAGCTTGCAGGGTAACTCTGGAAACACCATATATTTT.

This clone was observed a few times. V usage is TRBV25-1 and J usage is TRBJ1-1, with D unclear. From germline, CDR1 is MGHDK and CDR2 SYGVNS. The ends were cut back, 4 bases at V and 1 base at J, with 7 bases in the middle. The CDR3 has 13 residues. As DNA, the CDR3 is TGTGCCAGCAGTGTTGGGCAGAACACTGAAGCTTTCTTT. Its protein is CASSVGQNTEAFF.

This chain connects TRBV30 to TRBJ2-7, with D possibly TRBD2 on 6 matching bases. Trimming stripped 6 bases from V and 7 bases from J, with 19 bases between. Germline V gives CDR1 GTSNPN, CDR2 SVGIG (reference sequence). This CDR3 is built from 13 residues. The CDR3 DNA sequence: TGTGCCTGCCTAGCGACGGGGACTCGGGAGCAGTACTTC. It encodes CACLATGTREQYF.

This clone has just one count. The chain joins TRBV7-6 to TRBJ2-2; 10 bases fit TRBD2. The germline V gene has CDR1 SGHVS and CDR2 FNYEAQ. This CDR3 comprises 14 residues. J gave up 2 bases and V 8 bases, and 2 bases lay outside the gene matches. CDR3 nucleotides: TGTGCCAGCCGGACTAGCGGTAACACCGGGGAGCTGTTTTTT. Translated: CASRTSGNTGELFF.

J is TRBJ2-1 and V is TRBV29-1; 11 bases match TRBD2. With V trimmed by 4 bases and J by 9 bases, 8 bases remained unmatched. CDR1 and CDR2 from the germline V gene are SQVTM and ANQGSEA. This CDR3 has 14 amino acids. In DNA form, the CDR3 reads TGCAGCGTTGGGGCCCTAGCGGGAGGCACTGAGCAGTTCTTC. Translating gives CSVGALAGGTEQFF.

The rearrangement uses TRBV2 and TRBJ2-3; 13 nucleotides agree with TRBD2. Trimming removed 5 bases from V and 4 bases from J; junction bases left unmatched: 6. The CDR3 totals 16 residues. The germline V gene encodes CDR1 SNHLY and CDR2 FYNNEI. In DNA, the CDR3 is TGTGCCAGCAGTTGGACTAGCGGGAGAATTGCAGATACGCAGTATTTT. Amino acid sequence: CASSWTSGRIADTQYF.

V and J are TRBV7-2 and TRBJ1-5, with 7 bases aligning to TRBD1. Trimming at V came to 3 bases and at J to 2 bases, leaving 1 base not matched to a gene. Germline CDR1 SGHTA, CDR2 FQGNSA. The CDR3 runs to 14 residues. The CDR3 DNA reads TGTGCCAGCAGCTTCGGACAGGGCAATCAGCCCCAGCATTTT. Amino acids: CASSFGQGNQPQHF. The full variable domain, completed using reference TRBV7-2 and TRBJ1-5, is GAGVSQSPSNKVTEKGKDVELRCDPISGHTALYWYRQSLGQGLEFLIYFQGNSAPDKSGLPSDRFSAERTGGSVSTLTIQRTQQEDSAVYLCASSFGQGNQPQHFGDGTRLSIL.

Here the CDR3 DNA reads TGCGCCACTCGTGGATCGGACAGGATCTATGGCTACACCTTC. It specifies CATRGSDRIYGYTF. The chain combines TRBV5-1 with TRBJ1-2, with 7 bases aligning to TRBD1. Germline trimming cut 9 bases from V and 4 bases from J; bases unmatched to any gene: 12. Germline CDR1 reads SGHRS; CDR2 reads YFSETQ. The CDR3 is made up of 14 amino acids.

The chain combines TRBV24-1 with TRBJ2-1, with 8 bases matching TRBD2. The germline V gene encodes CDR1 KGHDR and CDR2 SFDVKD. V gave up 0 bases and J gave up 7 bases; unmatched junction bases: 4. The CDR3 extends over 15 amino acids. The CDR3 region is CATSDLTSGWNEQFF. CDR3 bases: TGTGCCACCAGTGATTTGACTAGCGGATGGAATGAGCAGTTCTTC.

The CDR3 sequence: CASSNPQGKVTEAFF. For the CDR3, the DNA is TGCGCCAGCAGCAACCCACAGGGGAAGGTCACTGAAGCTTTCTTT. The chain recombines TRBV4-1 with TRBJ1-1; 7 bases agree with TRBD1. This CDR3 region has 15 residues. J gave up 4 bases and V 5 bases, and 10 bases lay outside the gene matches. Per the germline V gene, CDR1 is MGHRA and CDR2 is YSYEKL.

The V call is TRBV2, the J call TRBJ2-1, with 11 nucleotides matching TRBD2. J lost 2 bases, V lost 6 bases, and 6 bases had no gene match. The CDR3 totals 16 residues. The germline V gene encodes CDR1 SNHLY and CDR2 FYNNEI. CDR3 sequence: CASRKSSGRTYNEQFF. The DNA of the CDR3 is TGTGCCAGCAGAAAATCTAGCGGGAGGACCTACAATGAGCAGTTCTTC.

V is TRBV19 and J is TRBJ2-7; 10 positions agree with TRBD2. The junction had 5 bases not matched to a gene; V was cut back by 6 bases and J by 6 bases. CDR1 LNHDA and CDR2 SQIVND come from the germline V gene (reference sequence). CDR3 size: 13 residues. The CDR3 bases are TGTGCCAGTAGCCTAGCGGGAGTAGCCGAGCAGTACTTC. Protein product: CASSLAGVAEQYF.

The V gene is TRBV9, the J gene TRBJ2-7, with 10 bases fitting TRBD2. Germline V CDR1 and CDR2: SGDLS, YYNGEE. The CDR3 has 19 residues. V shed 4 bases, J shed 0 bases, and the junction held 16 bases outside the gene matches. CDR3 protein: CASSPQTPTSGTLSYEQYF. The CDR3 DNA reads TGTGCCAGCAGCCCACAGACACCAACTAGCGGGACTCTCTCCTACGAGCAGTACTTC.

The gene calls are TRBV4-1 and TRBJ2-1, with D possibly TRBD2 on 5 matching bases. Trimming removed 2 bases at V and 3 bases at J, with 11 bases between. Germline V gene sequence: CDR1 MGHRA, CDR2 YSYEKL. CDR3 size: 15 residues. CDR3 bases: TGCGCCAGCAGCCAATCAAGCGGATTCTACAATGAGCAGTTCTTC. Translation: CASSQSSGFYNEQFF.

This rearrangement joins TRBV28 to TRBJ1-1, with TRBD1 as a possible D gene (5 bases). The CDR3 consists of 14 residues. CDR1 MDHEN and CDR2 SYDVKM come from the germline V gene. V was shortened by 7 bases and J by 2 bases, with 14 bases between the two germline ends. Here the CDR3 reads CASKPRGGNTEAFF. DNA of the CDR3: TGTGCCAGCAAACCCCGGGGGGGTAACACTGAAGCTTTCTTT. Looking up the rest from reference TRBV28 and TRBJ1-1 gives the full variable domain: DVKVTQSSRYLVKRTGEKVFLECVQDMDHENMFWYRQDPGLGLRLIYFSYDVKMKEKGDIPEGYSVSREKKERFSLILESASTNQTSMYLCASKPRGGNTEAFFGQGTRLTVV.

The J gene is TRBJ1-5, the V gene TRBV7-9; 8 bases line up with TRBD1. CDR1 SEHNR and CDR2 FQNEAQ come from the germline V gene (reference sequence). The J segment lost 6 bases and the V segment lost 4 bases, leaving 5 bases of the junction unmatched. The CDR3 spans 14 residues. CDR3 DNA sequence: TGTGCCAGCAGCTCCTCAGGGGGCCCTCAGCCCCAGCATTTT. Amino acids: CASSSSGGPQPQHF.

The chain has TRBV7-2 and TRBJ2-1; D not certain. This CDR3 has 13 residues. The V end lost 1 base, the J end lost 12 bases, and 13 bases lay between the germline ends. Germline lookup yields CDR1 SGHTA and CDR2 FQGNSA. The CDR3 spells CASSLEIASAQFF. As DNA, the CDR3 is TGTGCCAGCAGCTTAGAGATAGCTAGTGCGCAGTTCTTC.

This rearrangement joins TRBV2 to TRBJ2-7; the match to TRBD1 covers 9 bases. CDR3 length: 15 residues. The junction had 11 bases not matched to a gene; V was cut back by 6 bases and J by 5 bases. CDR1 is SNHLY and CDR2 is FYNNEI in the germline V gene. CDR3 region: CASSAPQGQGDEQYF. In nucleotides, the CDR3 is TGTGCCAGCAGCGCCCCACAGGGACAGGGCGACGAGCAGTACTTC. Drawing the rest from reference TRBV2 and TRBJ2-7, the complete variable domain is EPEVTQTPSHQVTQMGQEVILRCVPISNHLYFYWYRQILGQKVEFLVSFYNNEISEKSEIFDDQFSVERPDGSNFTLKIRSTKLEDSAMYFCASSAPQGQGDEQYFGPGTRLTVT.

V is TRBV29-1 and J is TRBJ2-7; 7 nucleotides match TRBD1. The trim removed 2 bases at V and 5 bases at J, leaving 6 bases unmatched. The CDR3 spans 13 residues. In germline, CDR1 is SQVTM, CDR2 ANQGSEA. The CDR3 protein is CSVETGTVNEQYF. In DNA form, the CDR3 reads TGCAGCGTTGAAACCGGGACAGTAAACGAGCAGTACTTC.

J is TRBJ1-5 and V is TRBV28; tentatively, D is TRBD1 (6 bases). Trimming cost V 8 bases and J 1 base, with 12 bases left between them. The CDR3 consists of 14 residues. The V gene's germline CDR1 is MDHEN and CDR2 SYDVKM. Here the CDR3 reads CASGTGPSNQPQHF. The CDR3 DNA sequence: TGTGCCAGCGGAACAGGGCCCAGCAATCAGCCCCAGCATTTT. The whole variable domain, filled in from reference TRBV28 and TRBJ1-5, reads DVKVTQSSRYLVKRTGEKVFLECVQDMDHENMFWYRQDPGLGLRLIYFSYDVKMKEKGDIPEGYSVSREKKERFSLILESASTNQTSMYLCASGTGPSNQPQHFGDGTRLSIL.

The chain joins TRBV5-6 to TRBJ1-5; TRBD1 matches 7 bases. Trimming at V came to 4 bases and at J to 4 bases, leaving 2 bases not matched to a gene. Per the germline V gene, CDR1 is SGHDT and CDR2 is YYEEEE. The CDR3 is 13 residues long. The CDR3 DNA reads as TGTGCCAGCAGCAGGGGACAGAATCAGCCCCAGCATTTT. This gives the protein CASSRGQNQPQHF.

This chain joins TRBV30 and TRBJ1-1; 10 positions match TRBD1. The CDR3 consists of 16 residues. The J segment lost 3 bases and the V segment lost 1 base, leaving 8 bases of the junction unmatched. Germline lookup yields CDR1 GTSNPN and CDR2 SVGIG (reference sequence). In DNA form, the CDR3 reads TGTGCCTGGAGTGACGGGACAGGGGACGGGGACACTGAAGCTTTCTTT. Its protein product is CAWSDGTGDGDTEAFF.

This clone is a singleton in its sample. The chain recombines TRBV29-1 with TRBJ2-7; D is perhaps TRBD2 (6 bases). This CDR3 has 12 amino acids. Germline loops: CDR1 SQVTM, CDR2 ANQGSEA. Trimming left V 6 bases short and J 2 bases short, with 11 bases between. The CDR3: CSVGDSPYEQYF. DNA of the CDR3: TGCAGCGTGGGGGACTCACCCTACGAGCAGTACTTC.

The CDR3 bases are TGTGCCAGCTCACCACTGGGACAGGGAGGTTCTGGAAACACCATATATTTT. This sequence encodes CASSPLGQGGSGNTIYF. The V gene is TRBV18, the J gene TRBJ1-3; 9 positions agree with TRBD1. V shed 1 base, J shed 1 base, and the junction held 5 bases outside the gene matches. The germline CDR1 and CDR2 sequences are KGHSH and LQKENI. CDR3 length: 17 residues.

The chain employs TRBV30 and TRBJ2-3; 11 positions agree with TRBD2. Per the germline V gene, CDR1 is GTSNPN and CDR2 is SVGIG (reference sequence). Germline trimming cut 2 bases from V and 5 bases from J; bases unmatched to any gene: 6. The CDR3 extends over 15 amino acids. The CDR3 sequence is CAWSTLAGAGDTQYF. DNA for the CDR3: TGTGCCTGGAGTACACTAGCGGGAGCGGGAGATACGCAGTATTTT.

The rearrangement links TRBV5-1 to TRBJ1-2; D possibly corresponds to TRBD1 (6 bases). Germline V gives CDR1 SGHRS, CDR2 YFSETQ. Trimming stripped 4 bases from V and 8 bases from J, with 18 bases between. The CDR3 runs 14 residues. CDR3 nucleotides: TGCGCCAGCAGCCTGCAGGGGCGGAGGTGGGGCTACACCTTC. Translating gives CASSLQGRRWGYTF. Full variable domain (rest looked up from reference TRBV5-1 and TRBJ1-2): KAGVTQTPRYLIKTRGQQVTLSCSPISGHRSVSWYQQTPGQGLQFLFEYFSETQRNKGNFPGRFSGRQFSNSRSEMNVSTLELGDSALYLCASSLQGRRWGYTFGSGTRLTVV.

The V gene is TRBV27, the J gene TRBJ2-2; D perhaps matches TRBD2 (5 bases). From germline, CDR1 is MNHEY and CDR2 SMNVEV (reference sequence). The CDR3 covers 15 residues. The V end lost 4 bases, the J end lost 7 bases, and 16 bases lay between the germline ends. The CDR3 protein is CASSSRVFNGGELFF. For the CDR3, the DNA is TGTGCCAGCAGTTCGAGGGTATTCAATGGCGGGGAGCTGTTTTTT.

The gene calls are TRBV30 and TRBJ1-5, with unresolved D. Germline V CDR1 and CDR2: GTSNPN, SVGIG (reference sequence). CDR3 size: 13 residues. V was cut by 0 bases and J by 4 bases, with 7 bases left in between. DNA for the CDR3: TGTGCCTGGAGTGTAGGAGAGAATCAGCCCCAGCATTTT. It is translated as CAWSVGENQPQHF.

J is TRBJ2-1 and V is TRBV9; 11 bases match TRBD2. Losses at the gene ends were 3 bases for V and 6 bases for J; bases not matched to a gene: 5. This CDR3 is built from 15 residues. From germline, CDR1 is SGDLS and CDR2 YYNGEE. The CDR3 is CASSAPGLAANEQFF. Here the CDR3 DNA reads TGTGCCAGCAGCGCACCGGGACTAGCGGCCAATGAGCAGTTCTTC.

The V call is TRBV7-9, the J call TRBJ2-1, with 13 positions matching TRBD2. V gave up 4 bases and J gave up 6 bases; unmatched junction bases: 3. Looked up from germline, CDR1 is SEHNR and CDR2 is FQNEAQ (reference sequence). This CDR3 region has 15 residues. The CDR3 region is CASSSTSGRANEQFF. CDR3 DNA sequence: TGTGCCAGCAGCTCCACTAGCGGGAGGGCCAATGAGCAGTTCTTC.

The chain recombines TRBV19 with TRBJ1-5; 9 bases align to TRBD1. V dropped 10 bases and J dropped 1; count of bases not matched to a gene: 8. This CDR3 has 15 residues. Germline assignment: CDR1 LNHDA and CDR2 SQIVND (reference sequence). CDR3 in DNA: TGTGCCACCAAACAGGGGGCTTGGAGCAATCAGCCCCAGCATTTT. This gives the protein CATKQGAWSNQPQHF. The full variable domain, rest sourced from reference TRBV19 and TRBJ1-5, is DGGITQSPKYLFRKEGQNVTLSCEQNLNHDAMYWYRQDPGQGLRLIYYSQIVNDFQKGDIAEGYSVSREKKESFPLTVTSAQKNPTAFYLCATKQGAWSNQPQHFGDGTRLSIL.